This TCR beta chain came from a study of T cells after yellow fever vaccination. Study at large: Fractions low in cell number were prepared with SMART-Seq v4 Ultra Low Input.

UMIs were added to TCR cDNA along with a universal primer site when it was made by 5'RACE template switching. Using its own MiXCR run on the 5' RACE reads, TCRdb lists one record per CDR3 protein. This sample carries just under 600,000 distinct CDR3 sequences, roughly 13% of them seen once, and the ten largest clones take around an eighth. This clonotype showed up just a few times. The antigen remains undetermined. Findings and limits, study-wide: The study found a weaker secondary response that peaked faster, day 5 versus 15. The CD4 and CD8 compartments had a small share of their clonotypes in common.

The ends were cut back, 4 bases at V and 2 bases at J, with 11 bases in the middle. This CDR3 spans 14 amino acids. Germline V gene sequence: CDR1 SQVTM, CDR2 ANQGSEA. The sample was PBMCs, taken on the day of the yellow fever booster vaccination. The V gene is TRBV29-1, the J gene TRBJ2-2; D is unresolved. This TCR was recovered from a man aged 30 to 39 who received the YFV17D yellow fever vaccine. The CDR3 here is CSVGEDRNTGELFF. Written as DNA, the CDR3 is TGCAGCGTTGGAGAGGACCGAAACACCGGGGAGCTGTTTTTT.